The T cell receptor (beta chain) described here comes from a study of blood T cell repertoires in COVID-19. Study in general: Sites across the United States, Italy and Spain contributed samples from acute and convalescent COVID-19. The analysed material was cDNA or gDNA that came from T cells, B-cell-depleted T cells, or PBMCs.

V lost 2 bases, J lost 4 bases, and 6 bases lay in between. This CDR3 spans 12 amino acids. Per the germline V gene, CDR1 is SGHAT and CDR2 is FQDESV (reference sequence). The table came from immunoSEQ multiplex PCR; TCRdb's copy has only in-frame clones and leaves some out. The data contain some 180,000 clones, 90% of them singletons. This clone was recorded only once. This clonotype was sampled from a man aged 50 to 59 with acute or convalescent COVID-19. The chain has TRBV11-1 and TRBJ2-7, with D possibly TRBD1 on 6 matching bases. The sequenced sample was peripheral blood. In nucleotides, the CDR3 is TGTGCCAGCAGCTTACAGGGGTACGAGCAGTACTTC. Translating it yields CASSLQGYEQYF.